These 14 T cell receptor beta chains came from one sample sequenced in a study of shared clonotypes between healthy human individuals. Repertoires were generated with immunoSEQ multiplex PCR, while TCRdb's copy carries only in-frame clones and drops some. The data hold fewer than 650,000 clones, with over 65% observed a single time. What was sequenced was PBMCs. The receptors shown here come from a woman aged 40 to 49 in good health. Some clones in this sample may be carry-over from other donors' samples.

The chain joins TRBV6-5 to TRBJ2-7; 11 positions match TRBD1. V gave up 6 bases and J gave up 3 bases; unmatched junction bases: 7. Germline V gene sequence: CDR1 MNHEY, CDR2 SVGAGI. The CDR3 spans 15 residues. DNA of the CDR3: TGTGCCAGCAGGAGGACAGGGGGCGAGGGCTACGAGCAGTACTTC. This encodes CASRRTGGEGYEQYF.

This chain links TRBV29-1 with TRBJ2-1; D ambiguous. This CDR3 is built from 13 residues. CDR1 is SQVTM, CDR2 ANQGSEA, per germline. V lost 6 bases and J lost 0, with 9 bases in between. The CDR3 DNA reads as TGCAGCGTCCCAGCTGTCTCCTACAATGAGCAGTTCTTC. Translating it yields CSVPAVSYNEQFF.

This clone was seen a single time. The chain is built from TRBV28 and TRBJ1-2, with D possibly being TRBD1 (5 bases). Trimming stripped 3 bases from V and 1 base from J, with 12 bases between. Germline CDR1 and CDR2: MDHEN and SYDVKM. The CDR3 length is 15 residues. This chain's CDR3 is CASSLTGPINYGYTF. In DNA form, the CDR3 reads TGTGCCAGCAGTTTGACGGGGCCCATTAACTATGGCTACACCTTC.

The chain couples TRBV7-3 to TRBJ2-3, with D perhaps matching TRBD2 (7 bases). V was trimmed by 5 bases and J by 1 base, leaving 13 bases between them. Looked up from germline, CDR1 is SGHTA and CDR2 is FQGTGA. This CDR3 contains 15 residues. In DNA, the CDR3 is TGTGCCAGCAGCCTCACGGGGGGCCGCACAGATACGCAGTATTTT. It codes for CASSLTGGRTDTQYF. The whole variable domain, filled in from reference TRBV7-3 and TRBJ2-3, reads GAGVSQTPSNKVTEKGKYVELRCDPISGHTALYWYRQSLGQGPEFLIYFQGTGAADDSGLPNDRFFAVRPEGSVSTLKIQRTERGDSAVYLCASSLTGGRTDTQYFGPGTRLTVL.

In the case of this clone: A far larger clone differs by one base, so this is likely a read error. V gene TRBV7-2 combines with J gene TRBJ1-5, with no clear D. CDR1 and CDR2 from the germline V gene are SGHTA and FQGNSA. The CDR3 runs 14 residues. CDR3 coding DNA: TGTGCCAGCGGCTTAGAAGGGCTCAATCAGCCCCAGCATTTT. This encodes CASGLEGLNQPQHF.

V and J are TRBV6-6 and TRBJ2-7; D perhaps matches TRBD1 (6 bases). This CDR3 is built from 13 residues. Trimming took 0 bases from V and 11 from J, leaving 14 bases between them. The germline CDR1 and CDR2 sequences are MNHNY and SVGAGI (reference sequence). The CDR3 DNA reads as TGTGCCAGCAGTTACTCCCTTAGACAGGAAGAGTACTTC. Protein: CASSYSLRQEEYF.

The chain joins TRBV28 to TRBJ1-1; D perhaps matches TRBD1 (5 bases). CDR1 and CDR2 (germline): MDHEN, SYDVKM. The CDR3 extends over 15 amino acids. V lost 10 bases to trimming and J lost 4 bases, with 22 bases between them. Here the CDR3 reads CAISLPSGGSTEAFF. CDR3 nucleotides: TGTGCCATCTCTCTTCCCTCGGGGGGTAGCACTGAAGCTTTCTTT. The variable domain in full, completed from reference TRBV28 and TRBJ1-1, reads DVKVTQSSRYLVKRTGEKVFLECVQDMDHENMFWYRQDPGLGLRLIYFSYDVKMKEKGDIPEGYSVSREKKERFSLILESASTNQTSMYLCAISLPSGGSTEAFFGQGTRLTVV.

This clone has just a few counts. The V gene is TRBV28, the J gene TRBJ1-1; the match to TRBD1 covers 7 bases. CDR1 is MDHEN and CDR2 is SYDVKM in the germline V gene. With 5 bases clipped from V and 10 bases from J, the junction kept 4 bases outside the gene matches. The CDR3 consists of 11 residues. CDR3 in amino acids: CASSAQGGAFF. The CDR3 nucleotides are TGTGCCAGCAGTGCCCAGGGGGGAGCTTTCTTT.

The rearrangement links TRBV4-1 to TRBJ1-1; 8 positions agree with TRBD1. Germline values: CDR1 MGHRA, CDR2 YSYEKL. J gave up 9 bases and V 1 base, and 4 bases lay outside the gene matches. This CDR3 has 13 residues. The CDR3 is CASSQADRVKAFF. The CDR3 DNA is TGCGCCAGCAGCCAAGCGGACAGGGTTAAAGCTTTCTTT.

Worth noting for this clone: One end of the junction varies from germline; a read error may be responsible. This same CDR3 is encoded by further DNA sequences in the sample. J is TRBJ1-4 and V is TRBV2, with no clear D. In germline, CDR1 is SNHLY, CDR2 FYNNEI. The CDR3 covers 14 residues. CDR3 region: CASNSRRLGEKLFF. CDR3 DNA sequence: TGTGCCAGCAATTCCAGGAGGCTTGGCGAAAAACTGTTTTTC.

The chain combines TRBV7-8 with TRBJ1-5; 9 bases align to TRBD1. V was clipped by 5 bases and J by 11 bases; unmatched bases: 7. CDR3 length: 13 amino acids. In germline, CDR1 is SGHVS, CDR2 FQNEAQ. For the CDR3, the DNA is TGTGCCAGCAGCGTGGAGACAGGGGGTGCCCAGCATTTT. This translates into CASSVETGGAQHF.

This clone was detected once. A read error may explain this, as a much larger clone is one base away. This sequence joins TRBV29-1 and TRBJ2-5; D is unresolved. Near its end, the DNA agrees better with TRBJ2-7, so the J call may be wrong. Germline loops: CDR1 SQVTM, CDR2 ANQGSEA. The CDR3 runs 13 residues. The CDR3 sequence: CSVGVENPYEQYF. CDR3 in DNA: TGCAGCGTTGGGGTTGAAAACCCCTACGAGCAGTACTTC.

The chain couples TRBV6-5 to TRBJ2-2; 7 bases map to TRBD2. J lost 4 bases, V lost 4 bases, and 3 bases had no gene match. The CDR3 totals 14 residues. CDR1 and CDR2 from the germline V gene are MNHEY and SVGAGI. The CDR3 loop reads CASSWAGATGELFF. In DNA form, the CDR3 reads TGTGCCAGCAGTTGGGCGGGAGCCACCGGGGAGCTGTTTTTT.

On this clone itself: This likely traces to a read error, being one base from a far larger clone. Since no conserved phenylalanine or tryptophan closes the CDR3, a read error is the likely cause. The CDR3 reads CASNPTSGMVRTGELFS. CDR3 nucleotide sequence: TGTGCCTCAAACCCGACTAGCGGGATGGTTCGCACCGGGGAGCTGTTTTCT. The gene calls are TRBV30 and TRBJ2-2; the match to TRBD2 covers 11 bases. CDR3 length equals 17 residues. With V trimmed by 7 bases and J by 4 bases, 14 bases remained unmatched. The germline gives CDR1 GTSNPN, CDR2 SVGIG (reference sequence).